A single sample gave rise to the 20 T cell receptor beta chains below, sequenced in a study of PD-1 blockade in mismatch repair-deficient tumors. TCRdb's copy holds only in-frame clones and misses some; the assay was immunoSEQ multiplex PCR. This table holds about 40,000 clones, roughly 80% found once. Material: peripheral blood, obtained 4 weeks after starting pembrolizumab. The receptors here all came from an adult with mismatch repair-deficient cancer.

The rearrangement joins TRBV27 to TRBJ2-7; D unresolved. V lost 5 bases and J lost 4, with 21 bases in between. The CDR3 is 16 residues long. The V gene's germline CDR1 is MNHEY and CDR2 SMNVEV (reference sequence). The CDR3 is CASSLRPGFGPYEQYF. The CDR3 coding sequence is TGTGCCAGCAGTCTAAGACCCGGTTTTGGGCCTTACGAGCAGTACTTC.

The chain links TRBV10-3 to TRBJ2-2, with no clear D. This CDR3 has 13 amino acids. The V end was cut by 4 bases, the J end by 7 bases, with 10 bases between. Germline loops: CDR1 ENHRY, CDR2 SYGVKD. The CDR3 DNA reads TGTGCCATCAGTGGAGGATTTCACGGGGAGCTGTTTTTT. Amino acid sequence: CAISGGFHGELFF.

The chain links TRBV30 to TRBJ2-5; D not certain. The germline gives CDR1 GTSNPN, CDR2 SVGIG (reference sequence). This CDR3 spans 15 amino acids. The V end was cut by 3 bases, the J end by 0 bases, with 14 bases between. CDR3 amino acids: CAWRSVGTYQETQYF. The CDR3 DNA follows: TGTGCCTGGAGGTCGGTCGGCACCTACCAAGAGACCCAGTACTTC. The whole variable domain, filled in from reference TRBV30 and TRBJ2-5, reads SQTIHQWPATLVQPVGSPLSLECTVEGTSNPNLYWYRQAAGRGLQLLFYSVGIGQISSEVPQNLSASRPQDRQFILSSKKLLLSDSGFYLCAWRSVGTYQETQYFGPGTRLLVL.

The chain couples TRBV5-4 to TRBJ2-2, with D possibly TRBD1 on 6 matching bases. The CDR3 consists of 15 residues. CDR1 is SGHNT and CDR2 is YYREEE in the germline V gene (reference sequence). Between the trimmed V and J ends, which lost 0 bases and 4 bases, there was a span of 10 bases. The CDR3 DNA reads TGTGCCAGCAGCTTGGGAGGGACACCCACCGGGGAGCTGTTTTTT. As protein: CASSLGGTPTGELFF.

The chain recombines TRBV11-2 with TRBJ2-1; a weak D match, TRBD2 (7 bases). Trimming pared 3 bases from V and 4 bases from J, leaving 13 bases between. This CDR3 comprises 15 residues. CDR1 and CDR2 (germline): SGHAT, FQNNGV. The CDR3 sequence is CASSLRGREYNEQFF. For the CDR3, the DNA is TGTGCCAGCAGCTTGAGGGGGAGGGAGTACAATGAGCAGTTCTTC.

The gene calls are TRBV29-1 and TRBJ1-1; the match to TRBD1 covers 8 bases. This CDR3 has 13 amino acids. Germline V gene data show CDR1 as SQVTM and CDR2 as ANQGSEA. Losses at the gene ends were 5 bases for V and 6 bases for J; bases not matched to a gene: 8. The DNA of the CDR3 is TGCAGCGTTCAAGGACAGGGAATCGCTGAAGCTTTCTTT. Translated: CSVQGQGIAEAFF.

This clone was found a few times. The V call is TRBV25-1, the J call TRBJ2-1; 7 bases are a match to TRBD2. The CDR3 extends over 13 amino acids. Per germline, CDR1 MGHDK and CDR2 SYGVNS. V trimming: 3 bases; J trimming: 8 bases; junction bases outside the gene matches: 4. CDR3 sequence reads: CASSEREKHEQFF. CDR3 DNA sequence: TGTGCCAGCAGTGAGCGGGAGAAGCATGAGCAGTTCTTC.

This clone is classed as medium-sized. The chain couples TRBV28 to TRBJ2-1; TRBD1 aligns across 9 bases. The CDR3 sequence is 15 residues long. Germline assignment: CDR1 MDHEN and CDR2 SYDVKM. Losses at the gene ends were 4 bases for V and 4 bases for J; bases not matched to a gene: 5. The CDR3 sequence is CASSSRTGAYNEQFF. The CDR3 DNA sequence: TGTGCCAGCAGTTCCAGGACAGGGGCATACAATGAGCAGTTCTTC. Together with reference TRBV28 and TRBJ2-1, the CDR3 gives the full variable domain: DVKVTQSSRYLVKRTGEKVFLECVQDMDHENMFWYRQDPGLGLRLIYFSYDVKMKEKGDIPEGYSVSREKKERFSLILESASTNQTSMYLCASSSRTGAYNEQFFGPGTRLTVL.

The V call is TRBV7-2, the J call TRBJ2-2; D may be TRBD2 (6 bases). Germline V CDR1 and CDR2: SGHTA, FQGNSA. This CDR3 is built from 15 residues. V lost 3 bases and J lost 2, with 10 bases in between. For the CDR3, the DNA is TGTGCCAGCAGCTTGCGGGGCACTAACACCGGGGAGCTGTTTTTT. Its protein is CASSLRGTNTGELFF.

J is TRBJ1-1 and V is TRBV5-1, with D unresolved. Germline CDR1 is SGHRS and CDR2 is YFSETQ. Deletions cut 4 bases from V and 5 bases from J, with 9 bases between. The CDR3 runs 12 residues. CDR3 sequence reads: CASSKGCTEAFF. The CDR3 region has the DNA TGCGCCAGCAGCAAGGGATGTACTGAAGCTTTCTTT.

In its sample, this clone ranks as medium-sized (0.01 to 0.1%). The chain combines TRBV11-3 with TRBJ1-2; the D is unclear. The V end was cut by 3 bases, the J end by 8 bases, with 13 bases between. This CDR3 is built from 13 residues. The V gene's germline CDR1 is SGHNT and CDR2 YENEEA. CDR3 DNA sequence: TGTGCCAGCAGCTTGAGAAGTTTAAGGGGCTACACCTTC. Translation: CASSLRSLRGYTF.

V gene TRBV7-2 combines with J gene TRBJ2-7; possible D gene TRBD2, 5 bases. Germline V gene sequence: CDR1 SGHTA, CDR2 FQGNSA. V lost 0 bases and J lost 2, with 14 bases in between. This CDR3 comprises 16 residues. The CDR3 sequence: CASSLALSGIPYEQYF. The CDR3 bases are TGTGCCAGCAGCTTAGCGCTTTCGGGGATCCCCTACGAGCAGTACTTC.

The chain links TRBV19 to TRBJ2-1; D call uncertain. Trimming shortened V by 2 bases and J by 5 bases, and 7 bases separated the two germline ends. Looked up from germline, CDR1 is LNHDA and CDR2 is SQIVND (reference sequence). This CDR3 is 13 amino acids long. CDR3 nucleotides: TGTGCCAGTAGTATACGCGGTAACAATGAGCAGTTCTTC. It encodes CASSIRGNNEQFF.

V and J are TRBV29-1 and TRBJ2-1; TRBD1 aligns across 7 bases. The CDR3 has 13 amino acids. Trimming removed 7 bases from V and 3 bases from J; junction bases left unmatched: 6. Germline V CDR1 and CDR2: SQVTM, ANQGSEA. As DNA, the CDR3 is TGCAGCGCCTCGGACAGGTTCTACAATGAGCAGTTCTTC. Translated: CSASDRFYNEQFF.

The chain combines TRBV6-4 with TRBJ2-6, with unresolved D. The CDR3 consists of 14 residues. Trimming took off 5 bases at V and 0 bases at J, with 5 bases between the two ends. The germline CDR1 and CDR2 sequences are MRHNA and SNTAGT. The CDR3 reads CASSYLSGANVLTF. The CDR3 nucleotides read TGTGCCAGCAGTTACCTCTCTGGGGCCAACGTCCTGACTTTC.

This chain joins TRBV29-1 and TRBJ1-2, with 9 nucleotides matching TRBD1. After removal of 4 bases from V and 7 bases from J, the junction contained 7 bases not matched to a gene. Germline CDR1 SQVTM, CDR2 ANQGSEA. The CDR3 loop spans 13 amino acids. The CDR3 DNA reads as TGCAGCGTTGTGGGGGACAGGGTGGGTGGCTACACCTTC. Its translation is CSVVGDRVGGYTF.

The chain couples TRBV19 to TRBJ2-3, with 9 bases that match TRBD2. Germline assignment: CDR1 LNHDA and CDR2 SQIVND (reference sequence). V lost 3 bases, J lost 1 base, and 5 bases stayed unmatched. The CDR3 loop spans 16 amino acids. The CDR3 reads CASSIPAGGRTDTQYF. The CDR3 DNA reads as TGTGCCAGTAGTATTCCAGCGGGAGGCCGCACAGATACGCAGTATTTT.

The chain combines TRBV30 with TRBJ1-5; a possible D gene is TRBD1 (6 bases). The ends were cut back, 3 bases at V and 3 bases at J, with 21 bases in the middle. CDR1 and CDR2 from the germline V gene are GTSNPN and SVGIG (reference sequence). The CDR3 sequence is 17 residues long. CDR3 protein: CAWSRKSGGADNQPQHF. CDR3 sequence (DNA): TGTGCCTGGAGCCGGAAGTCGGGGGGCGCCGACAATCAGCCCCAGCATTTT.

The V gene is TRBV19, the J gene TRBJ2-7; 9 bases align to TRBD1. This CDR3 is built from 15 residues. In germline, CDR1 is LNHDA, CDR2 SQIVND (reference sequence). Trimming cost V 2 bases and J 5 bases; bases outside gene matches: 7. CDR3 in DNA: TGTGCCAGTAGTATACGCGGGACAGGGAAGAACGAGCAGTACTTC. This encodes CASSIRGTGKNEQYF. Filled out from reference TRBV19 and TRBJ2-7, the complete variable domain reads DGGITQSPKYLFRKEGQNVTLSCEQNLNHDAMYWYRQDPGQGLRLIYYSQIVNDFQKGDIAEGYSVSREKKESFPLTVTSAQKNPTAFYLCASSIRGTGKNEQYFGPGTRLTVT.

The chain uses TRBV7-3 and TRBJ2-2, with 8 nucleotides matching TRBD2. This CDR3 is 15 amino acids long. In germline, CDR1 is SGHTA, CDR2 FQGTGA. With 5 bases clipped from V and 5 bases from J, the junction kept 7 bases outside the gene matches. The CDR3 region has the DNA TGTGCCAGCAGCCCTCGTGGCGGGAGGACCGGGGAGCTGTTTTTT. Its protein product is CASSPRGGRTGELFF.